This passage covers 3 T cell receptor beta chains from one sample sequenced in a study of blood T cell repertoires in COVID-19 (dated by TCRdb to about 2020). Library preparation was by the immunoSEQ multiplex PCR assay. As stored in TCRdb, this immuneACCESS dataset retains in-frame rearrangements with V and J assigned. A fraction of the clones does not appear; measured against another copy, unresolved V genes explain less than half of the discrepancy, and the remainder lacks a known reason. In all, the sample holds 110,000 to 150,000 clones, and roughly 77% of those were seen once. The top ten clones comprise about 5% of the sample. The source material was peripheral blood. All receptors come from a woman in her 70s with COVID-19, enrolled during active disease.

The chain links TRBV4-1 to TRBJ1-2, with no clear D. Trimming pared 1 base from V and 4 bases from J, leaving 10 bases between. The CDR3 is 14 residues long. From germline, CDR1 is MGHRA and CDR2 YSYEKL. CDR3 residues: CASSQGQPAYGYTF. In nucleotides, the CDR3 is TGCGCCAGCAGCCAAGGACAACCGGCCTATGGCTACACCTTC.

The rearrangement joins TRBV30 to TRBJ2-6; maybe TRBD2 (7 bases). Germline assignment: CDR1 GTSNPN and CDR2 SVGIG (reference sequence). There are 15 residues in the CDR3. Trimming shortened V by 0 bases and J by 4 bases, and 10 bases separated the two germline ends. The CDR3 sequence: CAWSVGGLGANVLTF. As DNA, the CDR3 is TGTGCCTGGAGTGTGGGGGGGCTCGGGGCCAACGTCCTGACTTTC.

The chain is built from TRBV21-1 and TRBJ2-6; TRBD1, as called in the table, went unchecked against the DNA. TRBV21-1 is assigned pseudogene status. The CDR3 is 17 residues long. CDR3 coding DNA: TGTGCCAGCAGCAAACTTGAACTCAGGCCTGGGGCCAACGTCCTGACTTTC. Amino acids: CASSKLELRPGANVLTF.